These 22 T cell receptor beta chains originate from one sample sequenced in a study of OX40 agonist ivuxolimab in advanced cancers. Generated by immunoSEQ multiplex PCR, the TCRdb table keeps only in-frame clones and is missing some. The data show under 90,000 clones, with 84% seen just once and around 2.1% held by the top ten. The source was CD4+ or CD8+ T cells sorted from blood, collected in a trial of the OX40 agonist ivuxolimab. Receptors originate from an adult with an advanced solid tumor such as melanoma, head and neck, liver or kidney cancer.

For the CDR3, the DNA is TGCGCCAGCAGGGTTTATCCCGGGGAGCAGTACTTC. It specifies CASRVYPGEQYF. This chain uses TRBV5-1 with TRBJ2-7; D gene ambiguous. Germline values: CDR1 SGHRS, CDR2 YFSETQ. The V gene lost 5 bases and the J gene lost 7 bases, with 13 bases spanning the gap. This CDR3 has 12 residues.

V gene TRBV7-9 combines with J gene TRBJ2-7; 8 nucleotides align to TRBD2. Germline loops: CDR1 SEHNR, CDR2 FQNEAQ (reference sequence). The junction had 5 bases not matched to a gene; V was cut back by 3 bases and J by 7 bases. There are 13 residues in the CDR3. In DNA form, the CDR3 reads TGTGCCAGCAGCTTTGGGACTAGGGGTGAGCAGTACTTC. Amino acids: CASSFGTRGEQYF.

V usage is TRBV6-1 and J usage is TRBJ2-5, with D uncertain. The CDR3 covers 15 residues. The germline gives CDR1 MNHNS, CDR2 SASEGT. V was clipped by 3 bases and J by 5 bases, with 16 bases between them. CDR3 bases: TGTGCCAGCAGTGAGAATGGGCTCCAGAGGGAGACCCAGTACTTC. This sequence encodes CASSENGLQRETQYF.

The chain employs TRBV7-6 and TRBJ2-2, with D perhaps matching TRBD2 (5 bases). The germline V gene has CDR1 SGHVS and CDR2 FNYEAQ. The CDR3 loop spans 16 amino acids. With 4 bases removed from V and 2 bases from J, the gap between germline ends came to 14 bases. This CDR3 is CASSSAGGSNTGELFF. The CDR3, as DNA: TGTGCCAGCAGCTCCGCTGGCGGGTCAAACACCGGGGAGCTGTTTTTT.

CDR3 amino acids: CASSPSRDRTIYEQYF. The DNA of the CDR3 is TGTGCCAGCTCCCCTTCCCGGGACAGGACCATCTACGAGCAGTACTTC. This chain links TRBV18 with TRBJ2-7; 8 bases line up with TRBD1. Germline CDR1 KGHSH, CDR2 LQKENI. The CDR3 length is 16 residues. The junction had 13 bases not matched to a gene; V was cut back by 6 bases and J by 3 bases.

The chain carries TRBV19 and TRBJ2-4; the match to TRBD2 covers 9 bases. Germline CDR1 is LNHDA and CDR2 is SQIVND (reference sequence). The CDR3 contains 16 residues. Germline trimming cut 3 bases from V and 7 bases from J; bases unmatched to any gene: 10. The CDR3 sequence is CASSIWLAGRGNIQYF. Written as DNA, the CDR3 is TGTGCCAGTAGTATTTGGCTAGCGGGGCGGGGGAACATTCAGTACTTC.

The chain recombines TRBV10-2 with TRBJ1-2; TRBD1 agrees at 9 bases. Trimming at V came to 3 bases and at J to 7 bases, leaving 6 bases not matched to a gene. Germline assignment: CDR1 WSHSY and CDR2 SAAADI. This CDR3 is 14 amino acids long. CDR3 DNA: TGCGCCAGCAGTGAACTACAGGGGGCGGGTGGCTACACCTTC. As protein: CASSELQGAGGYTF.

J is TRBJ1-2 and V is TRBV6-5; TRBD1 matches at 9 bases. V was pared by 8 bases and J by 0 bases, with 4 bases of the junction left unmatched. CDR3 length: 14 residues. Looked up from germline, CDR1 is MNHEY and CDR2 is SVGAGI. CDR3 loop: CASGGTGSNYGYTF. The CDR3 nucleotides read TGTGCCAGCGGTGGGACAGGGTCTAACTATGGCTACACCTTC.

The chain has TRBV25-1 and TRBJ2-5; a weak D match, TRBD1 (5 bases). Germline V CDR1 and CDR2: MGHDK, SYGVNS. Between the trimmed V and J ends, which lost 4 bases and 2 bases, there was a span of 20 bases. The CDR3 sequence is 17 residues long. CDR3 sequence: CASSVSTRGGEQETQYF. The CDR3 bases are TGTGCCAGCAGTGTATCCACAAGGGGTGGGGAACAAGAGACCCAGTACTTC.

In this sample, this clone is medium-sized. The J gene is TRBJ1-1, the V gene TRBV11-2; TRBD1 matches 9 bases. The CDR3 extends over 14 amino acids. The junction had 7 bases not matched to a gene; V was cut back by 6 bases and J by 5 bases. CDR1 SGHAT and CDR2 FQNNGV come from the germline V gene. DNA for the CDR3: TGTGCCAGCAGACCCGGGACAGGGTGGACTGAAGCTTTCTTT. Translated, it gives CASRPGTGWTEAFF.

The chain is built from TRBV28 and TRBJ2-5, with D unresolved. Per germline, CDR1 MDHEN and CDR2 SYDVKM. Trimming stripped 6 bases from V and 2 bases from J, with 7 bases between. This CDR3 spans 12 amino acids. The CDR3 DNA follows: TGTGCCAGCAGATTTAGTCAAGAGACCCAGTACTTC. This codes for CASRFSQETQYF.

V gene TRBV11-2 combines with J gene TRBJ1-4; no clear D. Germline values: CDR1 SGHAT, CDR2 FQNNGV. This CDR3 is 14 amino acids long. Trimming shortened V by 3 bases and J by 0 bases, and 5 bases separated the two germline ends. The CDR3 is CASSLAATNEKLFF. The CDR3 nucleotides are TGTGCCAGCAGCTTGGCTGCAACTAATGAAAAACTGTTTTTT.

This clone has a count of ten or more. V gene TRBV6-1 combines with J gene TRBJ2-7, with a possible D match to TRBD1 (6 bases). The CDR3 loop spans 14 amino acids. The V and J ends lost 6 bases and 1 base respectively, with 13 bases between them. Germline V gene lookup returns CDR1 MNHNS and CDR2 SASEGT. CDR3 coding DNA: TGTGCCAGCAGCATACAGGGATCGTCCTACGAGCAGTACTTC. The encoded protein is CASSIQGSSYEQYF.

V usage is TRBV5-6 and J usage is TRBJ2-1, with 10 bases that match TRBD2. CDR3 length equals 18 residues. Unmatched junction bases numbered 19, after V lost 4 bases and J lost 9 bases. Germline CDR1 SGHDT, CDR2 YYEEEE. This CDR3 reads CASSPGVGKRGGRGEQFF. The CDR3 nucleotides are TGTGCCAGCAGCCCTGGGGTAGGAAAGCGGGGGGGCCGTGGTGAGCAGTTCTTC.

This sequence joins TRBV28 and TRBJ2-2, with 9 bases that match TRBD1. Trimming at V came to 5 bases and at J to 7 bases, leaving 8 bases not matched to a gene. Per germline, CDR1 MDHEN and CDR2 SYDVKM. CDR3 length: 15 residues. The chain's CDR3 is CASSPPGTGIGELFF. DNA of the CDR3: TGTGCCAGCAGTCCGCCCGGGACAGGGATCGGGGAGCTGTTTTTT.

The chain is built from TRBV4-2 and TRBJ2-3; the D gene is possibly TRBD2 (6 bases). The germline V gene encodes CDR1 LGHNA and CDR2 YNFKEQ. This CDR3 has 17 residues. The V end lost 1 base, the J end lost 6 bases, and 20 bases lay between the germline ends. This CDR3 reads CASSQGNGGVGWDTQYF. The CDR3 coding sequence is TGTGCCAGCAGCCAAGGAAACGGCGGGGTGGGTTGGGATACGCAGTATTTT.

The rearrangement joins TRBV7-2 to TRBJ1-6, with D maybe TRBD1 (5 bases). This CDR3 is built from 16 residues. Per the germline V gene, CDR1 is SGHTA and CDR2 is FQGNSA. Trimming shortened V by 7 bases and J by 2 bases, and 15 bases separated the two germline ends. CDR3 nucleotides: TGTGCCAGCACCCATGCCGGGGGGGCCTATAATTCACCCCTCCACTTT. It translates to CASTHAGGAYNSPLHF.

The chain joins TRBV18 to TRBJ1-1; maybe TRBD1 (6 bases). Trimming took 1 base from V and 0 from J, leaving 9 bases between them. Germline V lookup: CDR1 KGHSH, CDR2 LQKENI. The CDR3 has 15 residues. CDR3 sequence (DNA): TGTGCCAGCTCACCACAGGGGGGGCTGAACACTGAAGCTTTCTTT. Translating it yields CASSPQGGLNTEAFF.

The chain carries TRBV5-1 and TRBJ1-2, with a possible D match to TRBD1 (6 bases). Germline lookup yields CDR1 SGHRS and CDR2 YFSETQ. CDR3 length equals 14 residues. Deletions cut 4 bases from V and 5 bases from J, with 15 bases between. The CDR3 spells CASSPLDSSYGYTF. The CDR3 nucleotides are TGCGCCAGCAGCCCACTGGACAGCTCGTATGGCTACACCTTC. Drawing the rest from reference TRBV5-1 and TRBJ1-2, the complete variable domain is KAGVTQTPRYLIKTRGQQVTLSCSPISGHRSVSWYQQTPGQGLQFLFEYFSETQRNKGNFPGRFSGRQFSNSRSEMNVSTLELGDSALYLCASSPLDSSYGYTFGSGTRLTVV.

V and J are TRBV18 and TRBJ2-7, with 7 bases aligning to TRBD1. Trimming took 2 bases from V and 5 from J; bases not matched to a gene: 12. From germline, CDR1 is KGHSH and CDR2 LQKENI. The CDR3 loop spans 16 amino acids. CDR3 coding DNA: TGTGCCAGCTCACCAATAAGACAGGGAAAGTCCCACGAGCAGTACTTC. Protein: CASSPIRQGKSHEQYF. Full variable domain (missing parts from reference TRBV18 and TRBJ2-7): NAGVMQNPRHLVRRRGQEARLRCSPMKGHSHVYWYRQLPEEGLKFMVYLQKENIIDESGMPKERFSAEFPKEGPSILRIQQVVRGDSAAYFCASSPIRQGKSHEQYFGPGTRLTVT.

This sequence joins TRBV4-1 and TRBJ2-1; TRBD1 matches 7 bases. This CDR3 has 17 residues. Trimming cost V 4 bases and J 2 bases; bases outside gene matches: 11. Germline CDR1 is MGHRA and CDR2 is YSYEKL. In DNA, the CDR3 is TGCGCCAGCAGCCGACCACCGCAGACAGGGACCTACAATGAGCAGTTCTTC. Translating gives CASSRPPQTGTYNEQFF.

The gene calls are TRBV7-9 and TRBJ1-1; the match to TRBD1 covers 10 bases. Germline CDR1 SEHNR, CDR2 FQNEAQ (reference sequence). CDR3 length equals 17 residues. The J segment lost 5 bases and the V segment lost 5 bases, leaving 14 bases of the junction unmatched. The CDR3 loop is CASSQPGTGVDRTEAFF. The CDR3 DNA is TGTGCCAGCAGCCAACCAGGGACAGGGGTGGATAGGACTGAAGCTTTCTTT.